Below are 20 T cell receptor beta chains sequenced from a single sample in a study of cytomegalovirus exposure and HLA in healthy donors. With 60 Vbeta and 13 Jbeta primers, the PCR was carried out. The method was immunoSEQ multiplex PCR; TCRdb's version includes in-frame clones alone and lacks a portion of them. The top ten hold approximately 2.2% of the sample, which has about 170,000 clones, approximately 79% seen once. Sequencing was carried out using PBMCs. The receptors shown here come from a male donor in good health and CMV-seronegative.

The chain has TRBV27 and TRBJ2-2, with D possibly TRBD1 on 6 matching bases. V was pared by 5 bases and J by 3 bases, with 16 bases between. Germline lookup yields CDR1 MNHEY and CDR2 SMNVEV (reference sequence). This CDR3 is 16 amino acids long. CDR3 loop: CASSPPGQPYTGELFF. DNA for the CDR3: TGTGCCAGCAGTCCACCCGGACAGCCCTACACCGGGGAGCTGTTTTTT.

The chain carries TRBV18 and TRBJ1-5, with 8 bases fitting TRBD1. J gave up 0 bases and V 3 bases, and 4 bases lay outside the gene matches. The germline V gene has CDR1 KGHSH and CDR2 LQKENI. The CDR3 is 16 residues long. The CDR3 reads CASSPGTGGSNQPQHF. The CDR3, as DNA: TGTGCCAGCTCACCCGGGACAGGTGGTAGCAATCAGCCCCAGCATTTT.

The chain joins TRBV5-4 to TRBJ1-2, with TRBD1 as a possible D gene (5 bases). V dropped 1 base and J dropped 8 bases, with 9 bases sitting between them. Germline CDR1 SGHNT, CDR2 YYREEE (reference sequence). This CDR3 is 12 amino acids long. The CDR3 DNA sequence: TGTGCCAGCAGCTTGCCCTCAGGGGGCTACACCTTC. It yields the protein CASSLPSGGYTF. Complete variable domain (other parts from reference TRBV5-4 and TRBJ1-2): ETGVTQSPTHLIKTRGQQVTLRCSSQSGHNTVSWYQQALGQGPQFIFQYYREEENGRGNFPPRFSGLQFPNYSSELNVNALELDDSALYLCASSLPSGGYTFGSGTRLTVV.

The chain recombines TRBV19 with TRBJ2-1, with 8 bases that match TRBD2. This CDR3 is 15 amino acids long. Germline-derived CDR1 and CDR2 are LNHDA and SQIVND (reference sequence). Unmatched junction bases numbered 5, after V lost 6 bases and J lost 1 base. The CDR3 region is CASSLAGPSYNEQFF. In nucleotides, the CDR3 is TGTGCCAGTAGCTTAGCGGGACCGTCCTACAATGAGCAGTTCTTC.

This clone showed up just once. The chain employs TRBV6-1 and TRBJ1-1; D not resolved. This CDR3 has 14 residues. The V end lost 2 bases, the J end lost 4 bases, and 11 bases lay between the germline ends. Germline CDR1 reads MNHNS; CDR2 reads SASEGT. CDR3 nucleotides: TGTGCCAGCAGTGAACCAGGCAAAGCCACTGAAGCTTTCTTT. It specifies CASSEPGKATEAFF.

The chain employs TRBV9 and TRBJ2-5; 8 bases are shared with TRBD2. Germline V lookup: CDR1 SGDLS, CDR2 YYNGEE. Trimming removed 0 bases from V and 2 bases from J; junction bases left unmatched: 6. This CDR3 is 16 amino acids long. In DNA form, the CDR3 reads TGTGCCAGCAGCGTAGTGAGCGGGGGATCGCAAGAGACCCAGTACTTC. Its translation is CASSVVSGGSQETQYF.

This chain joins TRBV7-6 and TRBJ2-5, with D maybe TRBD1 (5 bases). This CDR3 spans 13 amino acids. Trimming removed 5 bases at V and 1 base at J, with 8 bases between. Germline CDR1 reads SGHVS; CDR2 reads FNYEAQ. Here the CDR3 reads CASSNQGQETQYF. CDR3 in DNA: TGTGCCAGCAGCAACCAGGGCCAAGAGACCCAGTACTTC.

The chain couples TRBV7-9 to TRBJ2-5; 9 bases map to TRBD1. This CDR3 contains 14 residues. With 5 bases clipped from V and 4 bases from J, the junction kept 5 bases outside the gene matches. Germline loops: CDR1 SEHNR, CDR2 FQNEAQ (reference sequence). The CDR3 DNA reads TGTGCCAGCAGCGCCCCGACAGGGGGAGAGACCCAGTACTTC. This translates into CASSAPTGGETQYF.

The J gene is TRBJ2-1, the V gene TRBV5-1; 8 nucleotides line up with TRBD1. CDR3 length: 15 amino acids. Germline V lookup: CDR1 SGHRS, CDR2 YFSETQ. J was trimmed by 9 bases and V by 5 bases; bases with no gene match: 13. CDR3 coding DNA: TGCGCCAGCAGTTCAGGGGGCTCACGGGTCGGTGAGCAGTTCTTC. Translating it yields CASSSGGSRVGEQFF.

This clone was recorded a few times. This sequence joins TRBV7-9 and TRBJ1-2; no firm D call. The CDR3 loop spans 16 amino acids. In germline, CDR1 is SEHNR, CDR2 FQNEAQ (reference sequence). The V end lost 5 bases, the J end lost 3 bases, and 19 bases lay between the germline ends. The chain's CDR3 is CASSPPLGGSDYGYTF. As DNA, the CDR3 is TGTGCCAGCAGCCCCCCCCTCGGCGGCTCCGACTATGGCTACACCTTC.

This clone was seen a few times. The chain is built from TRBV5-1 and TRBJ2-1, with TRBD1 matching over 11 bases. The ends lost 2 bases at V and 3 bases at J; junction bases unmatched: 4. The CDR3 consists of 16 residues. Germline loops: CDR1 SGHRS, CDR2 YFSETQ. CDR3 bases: TGCGCCAGCAGCTTATCCGGGACAGGGGGCTACAATGAGCAGTTCTTC. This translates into CASSLSGTGGYNEQFF. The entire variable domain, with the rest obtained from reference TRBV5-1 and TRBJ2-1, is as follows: KAGVTQTPRYLIKTRGQQVTLSCSPISGHRSVSWYQQTPGQGLQFLFEYFSETQRNKGNFPGRFSGRQFSNSRSEMNVSTLELGDSALYLCASSLSGTGGYNEQFFGPGTRLTVL.

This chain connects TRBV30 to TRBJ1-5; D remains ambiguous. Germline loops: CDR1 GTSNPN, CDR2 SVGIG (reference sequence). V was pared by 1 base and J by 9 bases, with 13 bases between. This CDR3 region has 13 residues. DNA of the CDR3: TGTGCCTGGAGTGCCCACGGGGATGGGCCCCAGCATTTT. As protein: CAWSAHGDGPQHF.

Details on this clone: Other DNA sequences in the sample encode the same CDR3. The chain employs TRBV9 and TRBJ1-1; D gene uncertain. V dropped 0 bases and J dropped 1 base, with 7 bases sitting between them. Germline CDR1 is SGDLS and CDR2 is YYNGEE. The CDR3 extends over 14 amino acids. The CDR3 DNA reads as TGTGCCAGCAGCGTAGCGGGAGCGAACACTGAAGCTTTCTTT. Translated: CASSVAGANTEAFF.

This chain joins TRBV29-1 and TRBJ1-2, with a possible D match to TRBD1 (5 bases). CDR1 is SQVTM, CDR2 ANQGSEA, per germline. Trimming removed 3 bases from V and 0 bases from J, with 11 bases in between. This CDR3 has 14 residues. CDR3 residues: CSVEKRDSNYGYTF. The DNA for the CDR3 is TGCAGCGTTGAGAAGAGGGACTCTAACTATGGCTACACCTTC. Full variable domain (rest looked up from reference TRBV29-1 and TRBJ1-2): SAVISQKPSRDICQRGTSLTIQCQVDSQVTMMFWYRQQPGQSLTLIATANQGSEATYESGFVIDKFPISRPNLTFSTLTVSNMSPEDSSIYLCSVEKRDSNYGYTFGSGTRLTVV.

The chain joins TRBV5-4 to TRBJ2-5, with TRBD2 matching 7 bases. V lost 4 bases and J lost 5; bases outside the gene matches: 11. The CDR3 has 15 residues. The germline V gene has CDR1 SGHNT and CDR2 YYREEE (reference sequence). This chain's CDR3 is CASSPGVTREETQYF. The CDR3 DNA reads TGTGCCAGCAGCCCGGGGGTTACGCGGGAGGAGACCCAGTACTTC.

CDR3 residues: CASRGDSNQPQHF. For the CDR3, the DNA is TGTGCCAGTAGAGGGGATAGCAATCAGCCCCAGCATTTT. The V gene is TRBV19, the J gene TRBJ1-5; D may be TRBD1 (5 bases). Germline V gene sequence: CDR1 LNHDA, CDR2 SQIVND (reference sequence). This CDR3 is 13 amino acids long. The germline V and J ends were trimmed by 6 bases and 0 bases, with 6 bases remaining between them.

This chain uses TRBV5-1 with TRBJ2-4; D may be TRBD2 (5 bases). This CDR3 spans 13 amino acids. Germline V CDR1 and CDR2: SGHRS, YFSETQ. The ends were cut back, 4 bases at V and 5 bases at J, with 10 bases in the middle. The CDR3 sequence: CASSPDGENIQYF. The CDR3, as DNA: TGCGCCAGCAGCCCGGACGGGGAAAACATTCAGTACTTC.

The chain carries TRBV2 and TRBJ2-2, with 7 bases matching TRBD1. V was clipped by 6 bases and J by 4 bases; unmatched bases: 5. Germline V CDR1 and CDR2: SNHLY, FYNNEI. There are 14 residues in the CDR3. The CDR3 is CASSGNRGTGELFF. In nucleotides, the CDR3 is TGTGCCAGCAGCGGGAACAGGGGCACCGGGGAGCTGTTTTTT.

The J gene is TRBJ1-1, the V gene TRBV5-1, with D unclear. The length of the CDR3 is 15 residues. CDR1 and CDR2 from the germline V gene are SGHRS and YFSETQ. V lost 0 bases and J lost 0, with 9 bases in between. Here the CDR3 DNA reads TGCGCCAGCAGCTTGGATTCAGGAATGAACACTGAAGCTTTCTTT. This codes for CASSLDSGMNTEAFF.

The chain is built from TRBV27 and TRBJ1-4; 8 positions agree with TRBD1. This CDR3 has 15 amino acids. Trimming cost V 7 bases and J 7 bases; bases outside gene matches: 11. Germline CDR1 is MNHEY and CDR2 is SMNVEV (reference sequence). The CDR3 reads CASTSRTGTGEKLFF. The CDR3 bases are TGTGCCAGCACCTCCCGGACAGGGACCGGTGAAAAACTGTTTTTT. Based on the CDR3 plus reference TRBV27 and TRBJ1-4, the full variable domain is EAQVTQNPRYLITVTGKKLTVTCSQNMNHEYMSWYRQDPGLGLRQIYYSMNVEVTDKGDVPEGYKVSRKEKRNFPLILESPSPNQTSLYFCASTSRTGTGEKLFFGSGTQLSVL.